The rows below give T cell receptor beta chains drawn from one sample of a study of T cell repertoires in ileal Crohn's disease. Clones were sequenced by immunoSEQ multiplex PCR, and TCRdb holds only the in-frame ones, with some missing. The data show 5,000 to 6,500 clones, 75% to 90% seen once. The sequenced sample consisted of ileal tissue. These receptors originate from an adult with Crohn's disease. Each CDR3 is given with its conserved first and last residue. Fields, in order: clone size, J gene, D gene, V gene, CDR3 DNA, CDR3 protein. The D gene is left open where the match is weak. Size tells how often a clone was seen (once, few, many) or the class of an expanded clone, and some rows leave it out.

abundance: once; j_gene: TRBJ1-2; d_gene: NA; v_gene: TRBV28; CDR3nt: TGTGCCAGCAGTCCCCAGGGAGGGTATGGCTACACCTTC; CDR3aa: CASSPQGGYGYTF
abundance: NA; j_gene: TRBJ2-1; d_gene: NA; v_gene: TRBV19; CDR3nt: TGTGCCAGTAGTAAGACAGGGACTCCCGAGGGGGATGAGCAGTTCTTC; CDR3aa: CASSKTGTPEGDEQFF
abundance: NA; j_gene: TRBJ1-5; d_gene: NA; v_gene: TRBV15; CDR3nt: TGTGCCACCAGCGACGGGGGAGCCAGCAATCAGCCCCAGCATTTT; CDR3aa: CATSDGGASNQPQHF
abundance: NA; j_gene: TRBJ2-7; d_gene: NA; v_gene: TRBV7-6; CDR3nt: TGTGCCAGCAGCTTAGCGTACTTGAACGAGCAGTACTTC; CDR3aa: CASSLAYLNEQYF
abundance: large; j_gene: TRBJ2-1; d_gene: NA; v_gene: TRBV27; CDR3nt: TGTGCCAGCAGTTTATTTTACATCAATGAGCAGTTCTTC; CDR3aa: CASSLFYINEQFF
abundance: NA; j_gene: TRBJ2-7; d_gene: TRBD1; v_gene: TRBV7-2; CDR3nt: TGTGCCAGCAGCCCACGCCGCCAGGGGCAGGGGGCCTACGAGCAGTACTTC; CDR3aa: CASSPRRQGQGAYEQYF
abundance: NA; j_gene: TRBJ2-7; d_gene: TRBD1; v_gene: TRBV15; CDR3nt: TGTGCCACCAGCAGAGATCGAGGGACAGGGTATTTCGAGCAGTACTTC; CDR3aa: CATSRDRGTGYFEQYF
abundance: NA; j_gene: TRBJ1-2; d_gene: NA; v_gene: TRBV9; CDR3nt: TGTGCCAGCAGCAGGAACGACGCGACGAACTATGGCTACACCTTC; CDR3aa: CASSRNDATNYGYTF
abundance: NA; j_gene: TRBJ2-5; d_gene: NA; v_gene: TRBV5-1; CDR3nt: TGCGCCAGCAGCTTGGGGGCGATGGCGTCTCAAGAGACCCAGTACTTC; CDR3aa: CASSLGAMASQETQYF
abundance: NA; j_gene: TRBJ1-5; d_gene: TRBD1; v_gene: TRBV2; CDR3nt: TGTGCCAGCAGAGACAAGACAGGGGGCGGACAGCCCCAGCATTTT; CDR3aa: CASRDKTGGGQPQHF
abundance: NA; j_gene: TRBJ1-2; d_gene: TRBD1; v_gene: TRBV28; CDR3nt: TGTGCCAGCAGTAGATGGACAGGGGGGGACTATGGCTACACCTTC; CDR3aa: CASSRWTGGDYGYTF
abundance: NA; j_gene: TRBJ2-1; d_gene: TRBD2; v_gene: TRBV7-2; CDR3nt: TGTGCCAGCAGCCCAGGACTAGCGGGGGAGCAGTTCTTC; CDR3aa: CASSPGLAGEQFF
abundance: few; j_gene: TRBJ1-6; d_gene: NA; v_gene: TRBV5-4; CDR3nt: TGTGCCAGCAGCTTGGAGGCGACAGACGTCCTCTTT; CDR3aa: CASSLEATDVLF
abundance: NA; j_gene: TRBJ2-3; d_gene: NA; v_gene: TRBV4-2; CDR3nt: TGTGCCAGCAGCAAAGACGTTCAGGGTTCAGGCACAGATACGCAGTATTTT; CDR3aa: CASSKDVQGSGTDTQYF
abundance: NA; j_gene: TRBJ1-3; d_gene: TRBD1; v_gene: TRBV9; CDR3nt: TGTGCCAGCAGCGTAGGAGCAGGGGGCCCAGGAAACACCATATATTTT; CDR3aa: CASSVGAGGPGNTIYF
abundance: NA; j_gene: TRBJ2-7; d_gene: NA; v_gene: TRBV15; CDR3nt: TGTGCCACTAACCACGGGGGCTCCTACGAGCAGTACTTC; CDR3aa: CATNHGGSYEQYF
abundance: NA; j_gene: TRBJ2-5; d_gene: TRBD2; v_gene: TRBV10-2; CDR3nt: TGCGCCAGCAGTGAACGGACTAGCGGACAAGAGACCCAGTACTTC; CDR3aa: CASSERTSGQETQYF
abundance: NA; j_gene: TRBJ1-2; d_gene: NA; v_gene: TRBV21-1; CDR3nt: TGTGCCAGCAGCAAAGGGGTTAAGCTCCCCTATGGCTACACCTTC; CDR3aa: CASSKGVKLPYGYTF
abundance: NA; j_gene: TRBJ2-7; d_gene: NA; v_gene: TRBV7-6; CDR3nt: TGTGCCAGCAGCTTAGACCCCCACGGGGAGTTTTACGAGCAGTACTTC; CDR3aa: CASSLDPHGEFYEQYF
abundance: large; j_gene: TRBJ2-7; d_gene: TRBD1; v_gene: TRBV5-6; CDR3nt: TGTGCCAGCAGCGCTGACAGGGGCCCCTACGAGCAGTACTTC; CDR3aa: CASSADRGPYEQYF
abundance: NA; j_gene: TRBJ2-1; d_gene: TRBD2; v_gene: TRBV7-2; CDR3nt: TGTGCCAGCAGCTCTACGTTGACTAGCGGGAGTCATGAGCAGTTCTTC; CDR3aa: CASSSTLTSGSHEQFF
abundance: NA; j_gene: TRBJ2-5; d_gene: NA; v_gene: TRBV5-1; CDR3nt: TGCGCCAGCAGCTTGGAGTCGCTAAGATATGGACATAGACTGTACTTC; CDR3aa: CASSLESLRYGHRLYF
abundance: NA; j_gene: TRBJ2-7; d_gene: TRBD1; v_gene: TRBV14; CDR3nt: TGTGCCAGCAGCCATCGGAGAAGGGGGCCGCTCTTTTTAGGCTACGAGCAGTACTTC; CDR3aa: CASSHRRRGPLFLGYEQYF